This T cell receptor beta chain originates from a study of T cells in Graves' hyperthyroidism and ophthalmopathy. On this clonotype: Its antigen is not known.

The CDR3 contains 16 residues. The ends were cut back, 2 bases at V and 0 bases at J, with 11 bases in the middle. The germline V gene encodes CDR1 DFQATT and CDR2 SNEGSKA (reference sequence). TCR beta CDR3 sequences were amplified from RNA transcripts. The TCR CDR3 was amplified in a first-round RT-PCR using the HTBI primer set. MiXCR was run by TCRdb on the multiplex PCR reads, yielding one entry per CDR3 protein. The table has more than 500,000 distinct CDR3 sequences, about 15% seen once. Findings and limits, study-wide: Blood also held most thyroid clonotypes expanded beyond 0.001.

The sample consisted of blood. The receptor was isolated from a woman aged 40 to 50 with Graves' hyperthyroidism. The chain recombines TRBV20-1 with TRBJ2-6; D ambiguous. The DNA for the CDR3 is TGCAGTGCTAGACCTCAAGATAGCTCTGGGGCCAACGTCCTGACTTTC. Its translation is CSARPQDSSGANVLTF.